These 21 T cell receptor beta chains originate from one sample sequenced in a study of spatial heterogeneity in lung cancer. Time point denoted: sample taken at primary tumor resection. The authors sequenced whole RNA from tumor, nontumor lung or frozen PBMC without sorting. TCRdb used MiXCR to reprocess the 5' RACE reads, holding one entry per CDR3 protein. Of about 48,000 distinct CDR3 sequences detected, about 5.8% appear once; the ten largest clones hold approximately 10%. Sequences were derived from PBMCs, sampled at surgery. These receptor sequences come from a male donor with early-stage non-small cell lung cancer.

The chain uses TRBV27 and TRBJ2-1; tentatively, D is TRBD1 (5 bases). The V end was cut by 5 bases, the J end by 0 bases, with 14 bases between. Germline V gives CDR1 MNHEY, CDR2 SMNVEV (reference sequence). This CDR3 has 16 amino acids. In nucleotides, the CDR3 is TGTGCCAGCAGTCCCCTGGACGGACACTCCTACAATGAGCAGTTCTTC. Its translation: CASSPLDGHSYNEQFF.

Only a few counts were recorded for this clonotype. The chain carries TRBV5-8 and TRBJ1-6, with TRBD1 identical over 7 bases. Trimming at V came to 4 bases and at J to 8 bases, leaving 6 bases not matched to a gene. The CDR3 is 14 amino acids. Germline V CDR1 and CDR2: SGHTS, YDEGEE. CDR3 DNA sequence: TGTGCCAGCAGCACGACAGGGTTGGATTCACCCCTCCACTTT. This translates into CASSTTGLDSPLHF.

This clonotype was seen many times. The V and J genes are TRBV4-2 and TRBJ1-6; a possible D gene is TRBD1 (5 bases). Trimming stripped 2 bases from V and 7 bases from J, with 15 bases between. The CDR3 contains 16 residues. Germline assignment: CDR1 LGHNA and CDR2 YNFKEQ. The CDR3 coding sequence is TGTGCCAGCAGCCAAAGGTGGGGGGACTCAAATTCACCCCTCCACTTT. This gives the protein CASSQRWGDSNSPLHF.

CDR3 in amino acids: CASSITGTQETQYF. Written as DNA, the CDR3 is TGCGCCAGCAGCATCACCGGGACACAAGAGACCCAGTACTTC. The chain uses TRBV5-1 and TRBJ2-5; possibly TRBD1 for D (6 bases). Trimming removed 4 bases at V and 2 bases at J, with 12 bases between. Germline V gene sequence: CDR1 SGHRS, CDR2 YFSETQ. The CDR3 is 14 residues long.

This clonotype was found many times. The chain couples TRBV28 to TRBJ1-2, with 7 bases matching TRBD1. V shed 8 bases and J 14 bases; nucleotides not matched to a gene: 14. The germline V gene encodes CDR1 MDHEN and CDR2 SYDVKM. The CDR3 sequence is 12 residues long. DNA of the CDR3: TGTGCCAGCCAGGACAGGCTCGTCGGCGGTACCTTC. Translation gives CASQDRLVGGTF.

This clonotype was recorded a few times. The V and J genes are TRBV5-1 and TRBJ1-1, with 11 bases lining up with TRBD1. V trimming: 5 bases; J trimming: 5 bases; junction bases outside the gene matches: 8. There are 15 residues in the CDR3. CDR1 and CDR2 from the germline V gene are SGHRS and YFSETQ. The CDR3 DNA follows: TGCGCCAGCAGGGACAGGGGGCGCGGGATTACTGAAGCTTTCTTT. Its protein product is CASRDRGRGITEAFF.

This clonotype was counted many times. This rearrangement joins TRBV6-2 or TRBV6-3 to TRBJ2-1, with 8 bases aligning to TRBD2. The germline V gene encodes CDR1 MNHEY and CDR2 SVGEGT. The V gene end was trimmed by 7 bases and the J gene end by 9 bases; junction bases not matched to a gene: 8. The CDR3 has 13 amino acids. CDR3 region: CASNLAGSVEQFF. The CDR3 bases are TGTGCCAGCAATTTAGCGGGATCCGTTGAGCAGTTCTTC.

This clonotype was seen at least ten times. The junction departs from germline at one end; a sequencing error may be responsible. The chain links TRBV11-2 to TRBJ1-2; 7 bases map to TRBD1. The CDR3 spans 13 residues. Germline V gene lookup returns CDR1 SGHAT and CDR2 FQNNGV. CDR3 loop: CAGSLGQDYGYTF. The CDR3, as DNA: TGTGCCGGCAGCTTAGGACAGGACTATGGCTACACCTTC.

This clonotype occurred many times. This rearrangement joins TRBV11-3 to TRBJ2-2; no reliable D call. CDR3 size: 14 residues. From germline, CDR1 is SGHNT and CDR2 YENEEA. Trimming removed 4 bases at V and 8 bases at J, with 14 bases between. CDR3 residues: CASSSSRRTGELFF. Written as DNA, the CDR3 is TGTGCCAGCAGCTCGTCTAGAAGAACTGGGGAGCTGTTTTTT.

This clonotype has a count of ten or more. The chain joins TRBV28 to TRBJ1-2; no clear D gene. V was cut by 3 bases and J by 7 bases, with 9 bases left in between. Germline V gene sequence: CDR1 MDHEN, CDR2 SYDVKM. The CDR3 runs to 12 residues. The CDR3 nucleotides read TGTGCCAGCAGTTTCAACCCGGCTGGCTACACCTTC. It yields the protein CASSFNPAGYTF.

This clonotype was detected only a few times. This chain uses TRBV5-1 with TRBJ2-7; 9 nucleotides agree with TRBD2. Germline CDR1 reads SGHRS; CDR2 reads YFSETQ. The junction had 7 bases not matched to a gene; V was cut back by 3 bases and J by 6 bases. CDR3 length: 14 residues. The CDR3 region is CASSWATSGGEQYF. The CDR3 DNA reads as TGCGCCAGCAGCTGGGCGACTAGCGGAGGCGAGCAGTACTTC.

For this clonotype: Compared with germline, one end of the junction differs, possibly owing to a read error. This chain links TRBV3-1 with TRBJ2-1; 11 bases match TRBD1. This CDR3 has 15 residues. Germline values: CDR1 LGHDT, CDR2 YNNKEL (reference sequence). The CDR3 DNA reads TGTACCAGCAGCCCAGGGACAGGGGGTCGGGATGAGCAGTTCTTC. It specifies CTSSPGTGGRDEQFF.

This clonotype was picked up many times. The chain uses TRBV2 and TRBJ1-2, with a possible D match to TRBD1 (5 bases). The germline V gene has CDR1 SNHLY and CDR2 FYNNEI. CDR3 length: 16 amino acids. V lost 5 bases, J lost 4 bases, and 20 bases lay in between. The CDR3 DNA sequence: TGTGCCAGCAGTACAAACCGGGACCCAGGATTCTATGGCTACACCTTC. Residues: CASSTNRDPGFYGYTF.

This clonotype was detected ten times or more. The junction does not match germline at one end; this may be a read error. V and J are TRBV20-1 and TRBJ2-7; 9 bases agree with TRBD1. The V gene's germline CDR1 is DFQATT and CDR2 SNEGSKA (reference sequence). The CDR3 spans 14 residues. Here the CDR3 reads CSARGWGQGDEQYF. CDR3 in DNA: TGCAGTGCCAGAGGTTGGGGACAGGGAGACGAGCAGTACTTC.

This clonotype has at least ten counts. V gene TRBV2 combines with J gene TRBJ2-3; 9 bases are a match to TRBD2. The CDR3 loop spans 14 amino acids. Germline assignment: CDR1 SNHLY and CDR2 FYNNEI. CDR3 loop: CALKSAGGPDTQYF. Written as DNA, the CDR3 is TGTGCTCTCAAGTCGGCGGGAGGGCCCGATACGCAGTATTTT.

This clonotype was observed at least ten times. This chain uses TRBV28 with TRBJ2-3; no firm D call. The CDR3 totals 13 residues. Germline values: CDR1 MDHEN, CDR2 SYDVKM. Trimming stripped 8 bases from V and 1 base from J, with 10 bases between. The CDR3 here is CASGDWGTDTQYF. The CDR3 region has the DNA TGTGCCAGCGGAGACTGGGGCACAGATACGCAGTATTTT.

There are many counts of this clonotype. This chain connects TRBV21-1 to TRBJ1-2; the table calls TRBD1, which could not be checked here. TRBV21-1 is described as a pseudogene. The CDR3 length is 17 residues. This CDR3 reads CASSKEGQGRRKDGYTF. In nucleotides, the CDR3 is TGTGCCAGCAGCAAAGAGGGACAGGGTAGGAGAAAGGATGGCTACACCTTC.

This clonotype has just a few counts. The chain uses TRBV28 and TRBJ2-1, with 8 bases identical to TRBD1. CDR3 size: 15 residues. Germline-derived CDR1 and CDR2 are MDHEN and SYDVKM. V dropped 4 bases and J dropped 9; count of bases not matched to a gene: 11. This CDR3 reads CASSSPGTGSVEQFF. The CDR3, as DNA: TGTGCCAGCAGTTCTCCAGGGACAGGCTCGGTTGAGCAGTTCTTC.

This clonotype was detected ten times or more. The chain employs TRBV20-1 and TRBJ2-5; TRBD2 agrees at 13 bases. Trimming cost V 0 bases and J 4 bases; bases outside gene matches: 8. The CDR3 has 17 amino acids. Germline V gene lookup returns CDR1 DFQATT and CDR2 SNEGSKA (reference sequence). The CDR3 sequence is CSARDQGTSGIGETQYF. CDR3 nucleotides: TGCAGTGCTAGAGATCAGGGGACTAGCGGGATCGGAGAGACCCAGTACTTC.

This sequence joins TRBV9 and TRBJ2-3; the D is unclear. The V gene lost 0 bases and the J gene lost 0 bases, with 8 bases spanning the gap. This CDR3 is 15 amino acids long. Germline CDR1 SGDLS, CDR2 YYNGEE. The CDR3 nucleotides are TGTGCCAGCAGCGTAGCACACACCAGCACAGATACGCAGTATTTT. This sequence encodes CASSVAHTSTDTQYF.

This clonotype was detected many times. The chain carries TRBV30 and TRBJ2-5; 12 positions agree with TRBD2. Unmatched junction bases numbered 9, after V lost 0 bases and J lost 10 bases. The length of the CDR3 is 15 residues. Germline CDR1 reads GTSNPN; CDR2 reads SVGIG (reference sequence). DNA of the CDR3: TGTGCCTGGAGTGTACCCGGACTAGCGGGAACGATCCAGTACTTC. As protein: CAWSVPGLAGTIQYF.